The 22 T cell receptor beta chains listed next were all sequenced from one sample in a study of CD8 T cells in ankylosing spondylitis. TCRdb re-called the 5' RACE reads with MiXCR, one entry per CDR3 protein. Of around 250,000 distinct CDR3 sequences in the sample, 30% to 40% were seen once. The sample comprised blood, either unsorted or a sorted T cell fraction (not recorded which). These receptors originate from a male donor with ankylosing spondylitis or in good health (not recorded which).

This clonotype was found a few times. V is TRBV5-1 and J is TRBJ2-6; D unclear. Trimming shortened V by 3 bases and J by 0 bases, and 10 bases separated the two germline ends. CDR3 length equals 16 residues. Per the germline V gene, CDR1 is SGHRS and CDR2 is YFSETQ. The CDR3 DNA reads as TGCGCCAGCAGCTCTAAACGGCTCTCTGGGGCCAACGTCCTGACTTTC. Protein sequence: CASSSKRLSGANVLTF.

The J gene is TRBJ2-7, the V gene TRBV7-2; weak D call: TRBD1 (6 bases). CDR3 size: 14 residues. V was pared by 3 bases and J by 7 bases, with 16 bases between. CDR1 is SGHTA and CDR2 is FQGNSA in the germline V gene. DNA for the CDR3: TGTGCCAGCAGCTTTACAGGGTCAAGGGAGGAGCAGTACTTC. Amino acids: CASSFTGSREEQYF.

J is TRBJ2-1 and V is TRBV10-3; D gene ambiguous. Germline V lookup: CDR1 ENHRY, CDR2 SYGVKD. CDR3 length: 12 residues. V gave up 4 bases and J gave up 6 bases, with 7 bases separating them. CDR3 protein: CAISGAFNEQFF. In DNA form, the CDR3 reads TGTGCCATCAGTGGGGCTTTCAATGAGCAGTTCTTC.

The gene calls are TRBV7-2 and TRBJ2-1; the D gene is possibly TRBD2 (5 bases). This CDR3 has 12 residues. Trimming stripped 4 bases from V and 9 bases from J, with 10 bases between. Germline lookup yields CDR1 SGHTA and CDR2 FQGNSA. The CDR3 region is CASSSFGGEQFF. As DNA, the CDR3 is TGTGCCAGCAGCTCGTTTGGAGGTGAGCAGTTCTTC.

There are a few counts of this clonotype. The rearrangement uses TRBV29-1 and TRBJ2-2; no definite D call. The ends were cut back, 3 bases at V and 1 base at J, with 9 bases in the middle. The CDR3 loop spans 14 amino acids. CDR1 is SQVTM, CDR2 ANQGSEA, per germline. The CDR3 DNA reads TGCAGCGTTGACGGGCCGGAGAACACCGGGGAGCTGTTTTTT. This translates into CSVDGPENTGELFF.

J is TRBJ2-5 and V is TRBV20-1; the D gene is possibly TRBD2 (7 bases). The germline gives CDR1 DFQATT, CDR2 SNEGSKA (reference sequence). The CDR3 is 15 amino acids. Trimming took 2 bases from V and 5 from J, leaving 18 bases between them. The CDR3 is CSARWWGGHSETQYF. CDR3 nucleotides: TGCAGTGCTAGATGGTGGGGGGGCCATTCGGAGACCCAGTACTTC.

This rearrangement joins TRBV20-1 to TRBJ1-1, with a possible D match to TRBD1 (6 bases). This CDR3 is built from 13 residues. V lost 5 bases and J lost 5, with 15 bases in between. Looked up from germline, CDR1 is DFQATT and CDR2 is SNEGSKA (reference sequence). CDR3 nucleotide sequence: TGCAGTGCTCTAGACACCCAGGGGACTGAAGCTTTCTTT. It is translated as CSALDTQGTEAFF.

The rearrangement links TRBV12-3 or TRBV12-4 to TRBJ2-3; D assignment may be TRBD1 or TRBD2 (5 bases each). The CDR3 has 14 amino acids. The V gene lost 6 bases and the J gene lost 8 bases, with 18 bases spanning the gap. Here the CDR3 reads CASSHTRDGATQYF. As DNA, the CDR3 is TGTGCCAGCAGCCATACTAGGGACGGTGCTACGCAGTATTTT.

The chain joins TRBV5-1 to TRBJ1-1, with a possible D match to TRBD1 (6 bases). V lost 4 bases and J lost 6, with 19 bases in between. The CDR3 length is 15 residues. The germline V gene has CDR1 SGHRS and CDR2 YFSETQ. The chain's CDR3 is CASSQGNPGTPEAFF. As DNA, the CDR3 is TGCGCCAGCAGCCAGGGGAACCCCGGGACCCCTGAAGCTTTCTTT.

CDR3 amino acids: CASSLGRFIYEQYF. The CDR3 coding sequence is TGTGCCAGCAGTTTGGGTAGGTTTATCTACGAGCAGTACTTC. The gene calls are TRBV6-5 and TRBJ2-7; D is undetermined. Trimming shortened V by 4 bases and J by 3 bases, and 13 bases separated the two germline ends. CDR1 MNHEY and CDR2 SVGAGI come from the germline V gene. The CDR3 is 14 amino acids.

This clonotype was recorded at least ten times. For the CDR3, the DNA is TGTGCCAGCACTACTAGCGGGGGTAGGAATGAGCAGTTCTTC. It specifies CASTTSGGRNEQFF. J is TRBJ2-1 and V is TRBV12-3 or TRBV12-4; TRBD2 matches 11 bases. Trimming at V came to 7 bases and at J to 7 bases, leaving 6 bases not matched to a gene. This CDR3 is 14 amino acids long.

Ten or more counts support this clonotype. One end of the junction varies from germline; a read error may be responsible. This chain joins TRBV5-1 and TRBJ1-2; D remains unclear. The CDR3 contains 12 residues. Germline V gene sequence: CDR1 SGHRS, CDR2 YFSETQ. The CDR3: CASSLRGYGYTF. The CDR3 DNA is TGTGCCAGCAGTTTGCGTGGATATGGCTACACCTTC.

This CDR3 reads CASSTWSSYEQYF. The CDR3 DNA sequence: TGTGCCAGCAGTACTTGGAGCTCCTACGAGCAGTACTTC. The chain recombines TRBV12-3 or TRBV12-4 with TRBJ2-7, with no clear D. The CDR3 runs to 13 residues. Trimming removed 5 bases at V and 0 bases at J, with 8 bases between.

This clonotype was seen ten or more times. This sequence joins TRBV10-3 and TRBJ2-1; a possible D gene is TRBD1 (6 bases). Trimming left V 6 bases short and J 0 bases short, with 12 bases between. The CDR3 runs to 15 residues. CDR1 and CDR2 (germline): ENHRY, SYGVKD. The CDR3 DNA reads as TGTGCCATCAGGGGGGCCAAAAGCTCCTACAATGAGCAGTTCTTC. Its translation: CAIRGAKSSYNEQFF.

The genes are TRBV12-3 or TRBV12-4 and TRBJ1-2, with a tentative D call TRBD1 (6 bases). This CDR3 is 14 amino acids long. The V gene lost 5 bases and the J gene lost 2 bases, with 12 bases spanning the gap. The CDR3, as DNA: TGTGCCAGCAGTGAGATTACAGGGAACTATGGCTACACCTTC. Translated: CASSEITGNYGYTF.

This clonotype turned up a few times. The CDR3 loop reads CASSEEARDTQYF. DNA for the CDR3: TGTGCCAGCAGTGAAGAGGCAAGAGATACGCAGTATTTT. V is TRBV2 and J is TRBJ2-3, with D uncertain. Germline loops: CDR1 SNHLY, CDR2 FYNNEI. The CDR3 has 13 amino acids. Trimming shortened V by 1 base and J by 5 bases, and 7 bases separated the two germline ends.

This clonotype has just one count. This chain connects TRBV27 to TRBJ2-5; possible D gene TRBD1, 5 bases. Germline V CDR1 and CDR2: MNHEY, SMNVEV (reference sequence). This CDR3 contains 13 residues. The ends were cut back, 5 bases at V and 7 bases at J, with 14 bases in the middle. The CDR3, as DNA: TGTGCCAGCAGTCCCCCAACAGGCGCGACCCAGTACTTC. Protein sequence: CASSPPTGATQYF.

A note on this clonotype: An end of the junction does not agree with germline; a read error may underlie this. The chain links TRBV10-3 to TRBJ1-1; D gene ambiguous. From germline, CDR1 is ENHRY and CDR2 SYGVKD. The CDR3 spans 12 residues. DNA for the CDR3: TGTGTCATCAGTGGGGAGAGGGCTGAAGCTTTCTTT. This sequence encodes CVISGERAEAFF.

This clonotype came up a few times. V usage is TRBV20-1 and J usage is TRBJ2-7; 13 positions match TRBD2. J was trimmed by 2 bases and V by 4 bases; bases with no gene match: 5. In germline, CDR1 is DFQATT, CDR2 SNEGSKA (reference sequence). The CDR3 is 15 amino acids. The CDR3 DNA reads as TGCAGTGCTATCGGGACTAGCGGGGCGACCTACGAGCAGTACTTC. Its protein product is CSAIGTSGATYEQYF.

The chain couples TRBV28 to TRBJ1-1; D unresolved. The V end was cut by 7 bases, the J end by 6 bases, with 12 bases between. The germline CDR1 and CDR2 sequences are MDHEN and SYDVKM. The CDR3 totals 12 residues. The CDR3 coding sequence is TGTGCCAGCACCTCTCAGTGGCCTGAAGCTTTCTTT. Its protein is CASTSQWPEAFF.

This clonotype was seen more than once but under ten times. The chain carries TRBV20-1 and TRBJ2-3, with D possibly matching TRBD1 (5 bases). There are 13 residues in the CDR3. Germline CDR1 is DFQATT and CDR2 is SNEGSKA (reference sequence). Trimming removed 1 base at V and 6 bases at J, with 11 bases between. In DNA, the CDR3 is TGCAGTGCTAGAGGGGGCGGCCTGGATACGCAGTATTTT. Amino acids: CSARGGGLDTQYF.

This chain's CDR3 is CASSFGVDEQYF. DNA of the CDR3: TGTGCCAGCAGTTTCGGGGTAGACGAGCAGTACTTC. This chain uses TRBV12-3 or TRBV12-4 with TRBJ2-7; TRBD2 is a possible D gene (5 bases). Trimming shortened V by 3 bases and J by 5 bases, and 8 bases separated the two germline ends. This CDR3 is built from 12 residues.